These 31 T cell receptor beta chains were all obtained from the same sample, sequenced in a study of cytomegalovirus exposure and HLA in healthy donors. The PCR employed 60 Vbeta primers together with 13 Jbeta primers. The method was immunoSEQ multiplex PCR; TCRdb's version includes in-frame clones alone and lacks a portion of them. This table has hundreds of thousands of clones, 80% to 90% appearing once. The sequenced sample consisted of PBMCs. The receptors come from a woman aged 18-29 years in good health and CMV-seronegative.

This rearrangement joins TRBV10-1 to TRBJ2-7; D unclear. The CDR3 is 11 amino acids. Germline V gene sequence: CDR1 WNHNN, CDR2 SYGVQD (reference sequence). V lost 1 base to trimming and J lost 6 bases, with 4 bases between them. The CDR3 bases are TGCGCCAGCAGTGAGTACAGCGAGCAGTACTTC. Translated, it gives CASSEYSEQYF.

J is TRBJ2-1 and V is TRBV5-1; tentatively, D is TRBD2 (7 bases). Trimming took off 6 bases at V and 3 bases at J, with 13 bases between the two ends. This CDR3 contains 14 residues. The V gene's germline CDR1 is SGHRS and CDR2 YFSETQ. In DNA form, the CDR3 reads TGCGCCAGCACGGAGGGGGGGGGCTACAATGAGCAGTTCTTC. Translating gives CASTEGGGYNEQFF.

This clone was detected once. The CDR3 loop is CASSSESSSYNSPLHF. CDR3 DNA: TGTGCCAGCAGCTCCGAATCGAGCTCCTATAATTCACCCCTCCACTTT. The rearrangement uses TRBV7-9 and TRBJ1-6; the D is unclear. CDR1 and CDR2 (germline): SEHNR, FQNEAQ (reference sequence). The V gene lost 4 bases and the J gene lost 0 bases, with 10 bases spanning the gap. The length of the CDR3 is 16 residues.

V usage is TRBV5-6 and J usage is TRBJ2-1, with D tentatively TRBD1 (5 bases). Germline V gives CDR1 SGHDT, CDR2 YYEEEE. The CDR3 has 14 amino acids. V shed 0 bases and J shed 4 bases, with 8 bases lying between them. The CDR3 coding sequence is TGTGCCAGCAGCTTGGCGCAGGGTTACAATGAGCAGTTCTTC. It encodes CASSLAQGYNEQFF.

The chain employs TRBV19 and TRBJ1-2; no firm D call. The CDR3 spans 15 residues. Trimming shortened V by 3 bases and J by 8 bases, and 19 bases separated the two germline ends. CDR1 is LNHDA, CDR2 SQIVND, per germline (reference sequence). CDR3 bases: TGTGCCAGTAGTATCACCCCTGGGCTCTCTGGGGGCTACACCTTC. It is translated as CASSITPGLSGGYTF.

The chain uses TRBV9 and TRBJ2-3; TRBD2 aligns across 10 bases. V lost 5 bases, J lost 3 bases, and 12 bases stayed unmatched. From germline, CDR1 is SGDLS and CDR2 YYNGEE. The CDR3 covers 17 residues. CDR3 coding DNA: TGTGCCAGCAGGGACCTTAATAGCGGGGGGAAAACAGATACGCAGTATTTT. It yields the protein CASRDLNSGGKTDTQYF.

The chain joins TRBV14 to TRBJ2-2; 11 nucleotides align to TRBD2. Germline values: CDR1 SGHDN, CDR2 FVKESK. With V trimmed by 4 bases and J by 4 bases, 5 bases remained unmatched. The CDR3 covers 16 residues. CDR3 sequence: CASSPLAGGFTGELFF. The CDR3 DNA follows: TGTGCCAGCAGCCCCTTAGCGGGGGGGTTCACCGGGGAGCTGTTTTTT. Combining the CDR3 with reference TRBV14 and TRBJ2-2 gives the whole variable domain EAGVTQFPSHSVIEKGQTVTLRCDPISGHDNLYWYRRVMGKEIKFLLHFVKESKQDESGMPNNRFLAERTGGTYSTLKVQPAELEDSGVYFCASSPLAGGFTGELFFGEGSRLTVL.

V and J are TRBV27 and TRBJ2-7, with 14 bases lining up with TRBD2. This CDR3 has 18 amino acids. Germline V CDR1 and CDR2: MNHEY, SMNVEV (reference sequence). The V gene end was trimmed by 0 bases and the J gene end by 3 bases; junction bases not matched to a gene: 7. This chain's CDR3 is CASSLSSGTSGGRYEQYF. For the CDR3, the DNA is TGTGCCAGCAGTTTATCTTCCGGGACTAGCGGGGGCCGCTACGAGCAGTACTTC.

The rearrangement links TRBV6-1 to TRBJ2-2, with unresolved D. The V end was cut by 7 bases, the J end by 3 bases, with 15 bases between. In germline, CDR1 is MNHNS, CDR2 SASEGT. This CDR3 comprises 15 residues. CDR3 DNA sequence: TGTGCCAGCACCGGAACCCCTGGAGACACCGGGGAGCTGTTTTTT. Translating gives CASTGTPGDTGELFF.

This chain links TRBV6-6 with TRBJ1-5; TRBD1 agrees at 9 bases. The germline gives CDR1 MNHNY, CDR2 SVGAGI (reference sequence). The CDR3 covers 14 residues. V gave up 5 bases and J gave up 2 bases; unmatched junction bases: 1. DNA for the CDR3: TGTGCCAGCAGTGGACAGGGGCGCAATCAGCCCCAGCATTTT. This translates into CASSGQGRNQPQHF.

This CDR3 reads CASSYPGTESYEQYF. CDR3 coding DNA: TGTGCCAGCAGTTACCCCGGGACAGAGAGCTACGAGCAGTACTTC. The V and J genes are TRBV6-6 and TRBJ2-7, with 7 bases matching TRBD1. Germline V CDR1 and CDR2: MNHNY, SVGAGI (reference sequence). The CDR3 extends over 15 amino acids. J gave up 3 bases and V 2 bases, and 7 bases lay outside the gene matches.

This chain uses TRBV2 with TRBJ2-3; 8 bases line up with TRBD2. The CDR3 has 14 residues. Germline loops: CDR1 SNHLY, CDR2 FYNNEI. Trimming cost V 10 bases and J 1 base; bases outside gene matches: 7. CDR3 DNA: TGTGCCACTTTTCGGGGGGGAGGCACAGATACGCAGTATTTT. Translating it yields CATFRGGGTDTQYF. The whole variable domain, filled in from reference TRBV2 and TRBJ2-3, reads EPEVTQTPSHQVTQMGQEVILRCVPISNHLYFYWYRQILGQKVEFLVSFYNNEISEKSEIFDDQFSVERPDGSNFTLKIRSTKLEDSAMYFCATFRGGGTDTQYFGPGTRLTVL.

The chain is built from TRBV10-2 and TRBJ2-2, with D hard to call. Germline V gene data show CDR1 as WSHSY and CDR2 as SAAADI. This CDR3 has 13 amino acids. V was trimmed by 2 bases and J by 2 bases, leaving 3 bases between them. CDR3 in amino acids: CASSETNTGELFF. The CDR3 bases are TGCGCCAGCAGTGAGACAAACACCGGGGAGCTGTTTTTT.

The CDR3 loop reads CASSYEPVSGNTIYF. In DNA, the CDR3 is TGTGCCAGCAGTTACGAGCCGGTCTCTGGAAACACCATATATTTT. The chain couples TRBV6-5 to TRBJ1-3; no reliable D call. With 2 bases removed from V and 0 bases from J, the gap between germline ends came to 8 bases. Germline-derived CDR1 and CDR2 are MNHEY and SVGAGI. The CDR3 extends over 15 amino acids.

To note about this clone: One end of the junction fails to match germline, which may point to a read error. The chain links TRBV7-9 to TRBJ2-3; 16 nucleotides agree with TRBD2. CDR1 and CDR2 (germline): SEHNR, FQNEAQ (reference sequence). The CDR3 contains 15 residues. The CDR3 spells CASSPTGLAGGDWNF. In DNA form, the CDR3 reads TGTGCCAGCAGCCCGACGGGACTAGCGGGGGGGGACTGGAATTTT.

The chain uses TRBV18 and TRBJ1-1; 12 bases are a match to TRBD1. The ends lost 4 bases at V and 4 bases at J; junction bases unmatched: 7. This CDR3 has 16 residues. In germline, CDR1 is KGHSH, CDR2 LQKENI. CDR3 loop: CASSQGQGARVTEAFF. The CDR3 bases are TGTGCCAGCTCACAGGGACAGGGGGCAAGAGTCACTGAAGCTTTCTTT.

V is TRBV11-2 and J is TRBJ2-1; TRBD2 agrees at 12 bases. With V trimmed by 5 bases and J by 12 bases, 11 bases remained unmatched. Germline V gene sequence: CDR1 SGHAT, CDR2 FQNNGV. The CDR3 totals 15 residues. CDR3 nucleotide sequence: TGTGCCAGCAGCCCCCGACTAGCGGGGGCCCCCGCGCAGTTCTTC. Protein product: CASSPRLAGAPAQFF.

The gene calls are TRBV18 and TRBJ1-3, with D maybe TRBD1 (6 bases). CDR1 KGHSH and CDR2 LQKENI come from the germline V gene. The V end lost 2 bases, the J end lost 4 bases, and 9 bases lay between the germline ends. CDR3 size: 14 residues. CDR3 residues: CASSPSGQGNTIYF. CDR3 in DNA: TGTGCCAGCTCACCATCCGGACAGGGAAACACCATATATTTT.

This clone has only a few counts. The chain couples TRBV6-6 to TRBJ2-1; 12 bases are shared with TRBD1. In germline, CDR1 is MNHNY, CDR2 SVGAGI (reference sequence). V shed 2 bases, J shed 8 bases, and the junction held 1 base outside the gene matches. The CDR3 contains 14 residues. The DNA of the CDR3 is TGTGCCAGCAGTTACGGGACAGGGGGCGATGAGCAGTTCTTC. Its translation: CASSYGTGGDEQFF.

The chain couples TRBV15 to TRBJ2-2, with D possibly TRBD1 on 7 matching bases. The germline CDR1 and CDR2 sequences are LNHNV and YYDKDF (reference sequence). Trimming removed 5 bases at V and 3 bases at J, with 13 bases between. The CDR3 contains 15 residues. CDR3 DNA: TGTGCCACCAGCGGCGGGACAGACCACACCGGGGAGCTGTTTTTT. This codes for CATSGGTDHTGELFF.

For this clone: A read error may produce the germline difference seen at one junction end. This rearrangement joins TRBV7-9 to TRBJ1-2; D is unclear. The CDR3 loop spans 13 amino acids. Germline CDR1 is SEHNR and CDR2 is FQNEAQ (reference sequence). DNA of the CDR3: TGTTCCAGCAGCCCCCACGACAACGACGGCTACACCTTC. It is translated as CSSSPHDNDGYTF.

The chain couples TRBV6-6 to TRBJ2-3, with 8 bases fitting TRBD2. The CDR3 covers 14 residues. J was trimmed by 3 bases and V by 7 bases; bases with no gene match: 6. Germline CDR1 reads MNHNY; CDR2 reads SVGAGI (reference sequence). The CDR3 sequence: CASNRGGATDTQYF. DNA of the CDR3: TGTGCCAGCAATCGGGGGGGGGCGACAGATACGCAGTATTTT.

The CDR3 reads CASSPTRSGVSGNTIYF. Here the CDR3 DNA reads TGTGCCAGCAGCCCAACTAGATCAGGGGTCTCTGGAAACACCATATATTTT. This rearrangement joins TRBV9 to TRBJ1-3; D possibly corresponds to TRBD1 (6 bases). V dropped 4 bases and J dropped 0 bases, with 17 bases sitting between them. CDR3 size: 17 residues. Per the germline V gene, CDR1 is SGDLS and CDR2 is YYNGEE.

The chain couples TRBV7-6 to TRBJ1-2, with D possibly being TRBD1 (6 bases). In germline, CDR1 is SGHVS, CDR2 FNYEAQ. Trimming stripped 3 bases from V and 3 bases from J, with 20 bases between. The CDR3 has 17 residues. The CDR3 sequence: CASSLLNGYRDDYGYTF. In DNA, the CDR3 is TGTGCCAGCAGCTTGTTAAACGGGTACAGGGACGACTATGGCTACACCTTC.

A remark on this clone: This specimen includes other DNA sequences encoding the same CDR3. The chain recombines TRBV2 with TRBJ1-2; D might be TRBD1 (5 bases). Trimming removed 3 bases from V and 5 bases from J, with 7 bases in between. The CDR3 sequence is 12 residues long. CDR1 and CDR2 (germline): SNHLY, FYNNEI. CDR3 amino acids: CASSEGGYGYTF. CDR3 in DNA: TGTGCCAGCAGTGAGGGGGGTTATGGCTACACCTTC.

This clone was seen a few times. The chain recombines TRBV6-5 with TRBJ1-1; D gene unclear. This CDR3 contains 14 residues. V was shortened by 2 bases and J by 1 base, with 8 bases between the two germline ends. Germline V gene lookup returns CDR1 MNHEY and CDR2 SVGAGI. For the CDR3, the DNA is TGTGCCAGCAGTTACGAGGGCCCGAACACTGAAGCTTTCTTT. Its protein is CASSYEGPNTEAFF.

A remark on this clone: The junction shows a germline mismatch at one end, possibly a read error. This chain connects TRBV7-9 to TRBJ1-5; 9 bases are shared with TRBD1. The V gene's germline CDR1 is SEHNR and CDR2 FQNEAQ (reference sequence). The CDR3 is 13 residues long. The chain's CDR3 is CSSSHRGPQPQHF. The CDR3, as DNA: TGTTCCAGCAGCCACAGGGGGCCTCAGCCCCAGCATTTT.

The chain recombines TRBV19 with TRBJ2-3; 14 bases agree with TRBD2. The CDR3 runs to 15 residues. Unmatched junction bases numbered 2, after V lost 5 bases and J lost 4 bases. The V gene's germline CDR1 is LNHDA and CDR2 SQIVND (reference sequence). CDR3 amino acids: CASSAGLAGADTQYF. The CDR3 nucleotides read TGTGCCAGTAGTGCGGGACTAGCGGGGGCAGATACGCAGTATTTT.

V usage is TRBV11-3 and J usage is TRBJ2-7; a weak D match, TRBD1 (5 bases). There are 17 residues in the CDR3. Trimming left V 5 bases short and J 2 bases short, with 22 bases between. Germline assignment: CDR1 SGHNT and CDR2 YENEEA. CDR3 in amino acids: CASSPSKGAERAYEQYF. The CDR3 DNA is TGTGCCAGCAGCCCAAGCAAAGGGGCCGAACGTGCCTACGAGCAGTACTTC. Using reference TRBV11-3 and TRBJ2-7 for the parts outside the CDR3, the full variable domain is EAGVVQSPRYKIIEKKQPVAFWCNPISGHNTLYWYLQNLGQGPELLIRYENEEAVDDSQLPKDRFSAERLKGVDSTLKIQPAELGDSAVYLCASSPSKGAERAYEQYFGPGTRLTVT.

The chain couples TRBV6-5 to TRBJ2-7; possibly TRBD1 for D (6 bases). Germline V gene sequence: CDR1 MNHEY, CDR2 SVGAGI. V gave up 8 bases and J gave up 4 bases, with 12 bases separating them. The CDR3 has 12 residues. CDR3 in DNA: TGTGCCAGCGCGCAGGGGCCGTACGAGCAGTACTTC. Amino acids: CASAQGPYEQYF.

This clone was seen only a few times. V and J are TRBV5-1 and TRBJ1-2, with D possibly TRBD1 on 6 matching bases. Germline CDR1 SGHRS, CDR2 YFSETQ. The V end was cut by 1 base, the J end by 3 bases, with 10 bases between. CDR3 size: 14 residues. The CDR3 loop reads CASSLTGLDYGYTF. DNA for the CDR3: TGCGCCAGCAGCTTGACAGGGTTAGACTATGGCTACACCTTC.